These 24 T cell receptor beta chains share one sample of origin, sequenced in a study of OX40 agonist ivuxolimab in advanced cancers. Data came from immunoSEQ multiplex PCR; TCRdb stores just in-frame clones and leaves some out. This sample has about 36,000 clones, with about 87% found just once. The sequenced sample was CD4+ or CD8+ T cells sorted from blood, obtained in a trial of the OX40 agonist ivuxolimab. The receptors originated from an adult with an advanced solid tumor such as melanoma, head and neck, liver or kidney cancer.

J is TRBJ1-2 and V is TRBV14, with a weak D call TRBD1 (5 bases). Between the trimmed V and J ends, which lost 4 bases and 5 bases, there was a span of 17 bases. The CDR3 runs 15 residues. CDR1 and CDR2 from the germline V gene are SGHDN and FVKESK. The CDR3: CASSLAGGRMYGYTF. CDR3 DNA sequence: TGTGCCAGCAGCCTTGCGGGGGGACGGATGTATGGCTACACCTTC.

J is TRBJ1-3 and V is TRBV15, with D tentatively TRBD1 (6 bases). Germline V gene sequence: CDR1 LNHNV, CDR2 YYDKDF (reference sequence). Trimming removed 9 bases from V and 0 bases from J, with 18 bases in between. This CDR3 is 16 amino acids long. The CDR3 loop reads CATSGQKQLSGNTIYF. The DNA of the CDR3 is TGTGCCACGAGCGGACAGAAGCAACTCTCTGGAAACACCATATATTTT.

The chain links TRBV5-1 to TRBJ2-7, with TRBD1 matching 11 bases. Trimming removed 7 bases from V and 3 bases from J; junction bases left unmatched: 3. The CDR3 runs 13 residues. CDR1 and CDR2 (germline): SGHRS, YFSETQ. CDR3 DNA sequence: TGCGCCAGCGGGACAGGGGGTCTCTACGAGCAGTACTTC. Residues: CASGTGGLYEQYF.

This clone showed up just once. The chain couples TRBV15 to TRBJ2-1, with TRBD1 identical over 7 bases. Per the germline V gene, CDR1 is LNHNV and CDR2 is YYDKDF (reference sequence). Unmatched junction bases numbered 5, after V lost 0 bases and J lost 3 bases. The CDR3 loop spans 16 amino acids. This CDR3 is CATSRDRRGLYNEQFF. The CDR3 DNA follows: TGTGCCACCAGCAGAGATCGTAGGGGGCTCTACAATGAGCAGTTCTTC. The whole variable domain, filled in from reference TRBV15 and TRBJ2-1, reads DAMVIQNPRYQVTQFGKPVTLSCSQTLNHNVMYWYQQKSSQAPKLLFHYYDKDFNNEADTPDNFQSRRPNTSFCFLDIRSPGLGDTAMYLCATSRDRRGLYNEQFFGPGTRLTVL.

The chain joins TRBV11-2 to TRBJ1-2, with D tentatively TRBD1 (5 bases). Trimming stripped 1 base from V and 10 bases from J, with 16 bases between. Germline V gene data show CDR1 as SGHAT and CDR2 as FQNNGV. This CDR3 region has 14 residues. The CDR3, as DNA: TGTGCCAGCAGCTTAGGATCCGTTAGCGGGGCCTACACCTTC. It specifies CASSLGSVSGAYTF.

The chain has TRBV4-1 and TRBJ2-7; 7 positions agree with TRBD1. The germline CDR1 and CDR2 sequences are MGHRA and YSYEKL. J lost 2 bases, V lost 3 bases, and 7 bases had no gene match. The CDR3 has 15 amino acids. CDR3 DNA sequence: TGCGCCAGCAGCCAGGTACAGGGGCCTGCCTACGAGCAGTACTTC. Translating gives CASSQVQGPAYEQYF.

The rearrangement uses TRBV4-2 and TRBJ2-3; 7 bases fit TRBD2. The V gene's germline CDR1 is LGHNA and CDR2 YNFKEQ. The CDR3 has 17 residues. J was trimmed by 0 bases and V by 0 bases; bases with no gene match: 6. CDR3 amino acids: CASSQDLLAESTDTQYF. CDR3 in DNA: TGTGCCAGCAGCCAAGATCTGCTAGCGGAAAGCACAGATACGCAGTATTTT.

The J gene is TRBJ2-5, the V gene TRBV28; possible D gene TRBD1, 6 bases. The last part of the DNA fits TRBJ2-7 better; the J call may be wrong. CDR1 and CDR2 from the germline V gene are MDHEN and SYDVKM. The CDR3 spans 16 residues. The CDR3 region is CASSPWTDSFPHEQYF. The CDR3 DNA reads TGTGCCAGCAGCCCCTGGACAGATTCTTTCCCCCACGAGCAGTACTTC.

The chain has TRBV6-5 and TRBJ1-1, with a weak D call TRBD1 (6 bases). Germline-derived CDR1 and CDR2 are MNHEY and SVGAGI. The CDR3 loop spans 15 amino acids. Trimming stripped 2 bases from V and 4 bases from J, with 14 bases between. The chain's CDR3 is CASSYEGGRGTEAFF. The DNA of the CDR3 is TGTGCCAGCAGTTACGAAGGGGGGCGGGGCACTGAAGCTTTCTTT.

J is TRBJ2-6 and V is TRBV5-5; D unclear. Trimming stripped 2 bases from V and 0 bases from J, with 15 bases between. The CDR3 is 18 residues long. Germline CDR1 and CDR2: SGHKS and YYEKEE (reference sequence). CDR3 protein: CASSFRDAGNSGANVLTF. DNA for the CDR3: TGTGCCAGCAGCTTCCGCGACGCCGGTAACTCTGGGGCCAACGTCCTGACTTTC.

Only a few counts were recorded for this clone. This chain links TRBV5-1 with TRBJ1-1, with TRBD1 matching 8 bases. The J segment lost 5 bases and the V segment lost 0 bases, leaving 3 bases of the junction unmatched. The CDR3 spans 14 residues. Looked up from germline, CDR1 is SGHRS and CDR2 is YFSETQ. CDR3 protein: CASSLGQGLTEAFF. CDR3 nucleotides: TGCGCCAGCAGCTTGGGACAGGGGTTAACTGAAGCTTTCTTT.

A single count supports this clone. The chain uses TRBV7-3 and TRBJ2-1, with D unclear. The CDR3 consists of 13 residues. Germline V gene lookup returns CDR1 SGHTA and CDR2 FQGTGA. Deletions cut 5 bases from V and 0 bases from J, with 5 bases between. The CDR3 bases are TGTGCCAGCAGCCATCTCTCCTACAATGAGCAGTTCTTC. Translated, it gives CASSHLSYNEQFF.

This chain uses TRBV27 with TRBJ1-2, with 7 nucleotides matching TRBD1. This CDR3 is built from 13 residues. Germline-derived CDR1 and CDR2 are MNHEY and SMNVEV (reference sequence). V was clipped by 6 bases and J by 7 bases; unmatched bases: 8. The CDR3 loop is CASSTGQIGGYTF. CDR3 nucleotide sequence: TGTGCCAGCAGCACGGGACAGATCGGTGGCTACACCTTC.

This rearrangement joins TRBV7-2 to TRBJ2-7; a possible D gene is TRBD2 (6 bases). Germline lookup yields CDR1 SGHTA and CDR2 FQGNSA. With 1 base removed from V and 1 base from J, the gap between germline ends came to 14 bases. The CDR3 totals 16 residues. The CDR3 sequence is CASSLVGGARSYEQYF. Written as DNA, the CDR3 is TGTGCCAGCAGCTTAGTTGGAGGGGCTAGGTCCTACGAGCAGTACTTC.

The chain carries TRBV10-3 and TRBJ1-5; 8 bases match TRBD1. CDR3 size: 14 residues. Trimming at V came to 4 bases and at J to 4 bases, leaving 3 bases not matched to a gene. The germline gives CDR1 ENHRY, CDR2 SYGVKD. The CDR3 spells CAISVGQGNQPQHF. CDR3 nucleotides: TGTGCCATCAGTGTTGGACAGGGAAATCAGCCCCAGCATTTT.

This clone was picked up one time. The V gene is TRBV19, the J gene TRBJ2-1; D is perhaps TRBD2 (5 bases). This CDR3 region has 15 residues. Germline V CDR1 and CDR2: LNHDA, SQIVND (reference sequence). V dropped 4 bases and J dropped 5 bases, with 15 bases sitting between them. The CDR3 region is CASSSLIERHNEQFF. The CDR3 bases are TGTGCCAGTAGTAGCCTCATTGAGCGGCACAATGAGCAGTTCTTC.

J is TRBJ2-7 and V is TRBV5-1; D not certain. The V end lost 4 bases, the J end lost 0 bases, and 11 bases lay between the germline ends. The germline V gene has CDR1 SGHRS and CDR2 YFSETQ. The CDR3 sequence is 14 residues long. Written as DNA, the CDR3 is TGCGCCAGCAGCGGTGCATTGAGCTCCTACGAGCAGTACTTC. Protein sequence: CASSGALSSYEQYF.

This clone was counted a single time. The gene calls are TRBV10-2 and TRBJ2-1; no clear D gene. V was shortened by 2 bases and J by 7 bases, with 6 bases between the two germline ends. This CDR3 is built from 12 residues. Germline-derived CDR1 and CDR2 are WSHSY and SAAADI. The CDR3 is CASSEPWNEQFF. CDR3 nucleotide sequence: TGCGCCAGCAGTGAGCCCTGGAATGAGCAGTTCTTC.

The V and J genes are TRBV5-1 and TRBJ2-2; 10 bases are shared with TRBD2. The CDR3 length is 15 residues. The ends lost 0 bases at V and 7 bases at J; junction bases unmatched: 3. The germline CDR1 and CDR2 sequences are SGHRS and YFSETQ. The CDR3 is CASSLVAGGSGELFF. The CDR3 DNA is TGCGCCAGCAGCTTGGTAGCGGGAGGTAGCGGGGAGCTGTTTTTT.

The chain links TRBV9 to TRBJ2-3; D gene uncertain. The germline V and J ends were trimmed by 0 bases and 4 bases, with 6 bases remaining between them. The V gene's germline CDR1 is SGDLS and CDR2 YYNGEE. The CDR3 loop spans 13 amino acids. The CDR3 bases are TGTGCCAGCAGCGTAGATCCCCCAGATACGCAGTATTTT. It codes for CASSVDPPDTQYF.

Only one count was recorded for this clone. The rearrangement joins TRBV15 to TRBJ2-4; 8 nucleotides align to TRBD1. This CDR3 has 19 residues. Germline V gene lookup returns CDR1 LNHNV and CDR2 YYDKDF (reference sequence). The junction had 11 bases not matched to a gene; V was cut back by 1 base and J by 0 bases. DNA of the CDR3: TGTGCCACCAGCAGAGTGGTGGCCAGGGGGCGATTAGCCAAAAACATTCAGTACTTC. It encodes CATSRVVARGRLAKNIQYF. The entire variable domain, with the rest obtained from reference TRBV15 and TRBJ2-4, is as follows: DAMVIQNPRYQVTQFGKPVTLSCSQTLNHNVMYWYQQKSSQAPKLLFHYYDKDFNNEADTPDNFQSRRPNTSFCFLDIRSPGLGDTAMYLCATSRVVARGRLAKNIQYFGAGTRLSVL.

J is TRBJ1-2 and V is TRBV6-1; a weak D match, TRBD1 (6 bases). Germline V gene sequence: CDR1 MNHNS, CDR2 SASEGT. The CDR3 sequence is 16 residues long. With 0 bases removed from V and 7 bases from J, the gap between germline ends came to 18 bases. The CDR3 DNA sequence: TGTGCCAGCAGTGAAGCGCCTACCGGGGGCATCGGTGGCTACACCTTC. Its translation is CASSEAPTGGIGGYTF.

The chain recombines TRBV19 with TRBJ2-6; D remains unclear. The CDR3 extends over 13 amino acids. Germline V gene sequence: CDR1 LNHDA, CDR2 SQIVND (reference sequence). V lost 6 bases and J 0 bases, leaving 3 bases between the germline ends. The CDR3 nucleotides are TGTGCCAGTAGAAACTCTGGGGCCAACGTCCTGACTTTC. This gives the protein CASRNSGANVLTF.

The V call is TRBV29-1, the J call TRBJ2-3, with D perhaps assigned TRBD1 or TRBD2 (5 bases each). CDR3 length equals 13 residues. Trimming took off 3 bases at V and 3 bases at J, with 10 bases between the two ends. The germline CDR1 and CDR2 sequences are SQVTM and ANQGSEA. The CDR3 DNA sequence: TGCAGCGTTGAGGGACGGATTACAGATACGCAGTATTTT. As protein: CSVEGRITDTQYF.